The clone carrying this T cell receptor (beta chain) occurred many times. The antigen is unknown. The sequence runs out 3 residues before the end of the CDR3; the remainder is reconstructed from the germline J gene. The protocol was immunoSEQ multiplex PCR, while the TCRdb copy is restricted to in-frame clones and leaves out a portion. The repertoire consists of just over 20,000 clones, none detected only once. The record originates from a study of T cell clonality in common variable immunodeficiency. Germline V gene lookup returns CDR1 DFQATT and CDR2 SNEGSKA (reference sequence). This CDR3 contains 13 residues. V shed 0 bases and J shed 6 bases, with 9 bases lying between them. Whole-study findings and limits: Common variable immunodeficiency TCR beta sequences reportedly had fewer deletions and N-nucleotide insertions.

V usage is TRBV20-1 and J usage is TRBJ2-4; D gene uncertain. The receptor was isolated from a human donor with common variable immunodeficiency. Sequenced material: peripheral blood mononuclear cells. CDR3 sequence: CSARDSLVNIQYF. The sequenced part of the CDR3 DNA is TGCAGTGCTAGAGATTCCCTAGTAAACATT.